These 25 T cell receptor beta chains originate from one sample sequenced in a study of blood T cell repertoires in COVID-19. Repertoires were generated with immunoSEQ multiplex PCR, while TCRdb's copy carries only in-frame clones and drops some. The sample has about 160,000 clones, about 84% seen once; the top ten hold roughly 5%. The sequenced sample was PBMCs or T cells enriched from blood (not recorded which). The receptor set was obtained from a woman between 35 and 50 years old with acute COVID-19.

V usage is TRBV5-1 and J usage is TRBJ2-3, with D uncertain. Trimming left V 7 bases short and J 1 base short, with 16 bases between. In germline, CDR1 is SGHRS, CDR2 YFSETQ. The CDR3 sequence is 15 residues long. CDR3 sequence reads: CASRPEYGRTDTQYF. The DNA of the CDR3 is TGCGCCAGCCGGCCGGAATATGGGCGCACAGATACGCAGTATTTT.

The chain joins TRBV5-1 to TRBJ2-7; TRBD1 agrees at 9 bases. V gave up 0 bases and J gave up 6 bases; unmatched junction bases: 10. This CDR3 contains 16 residues. Germline values: CDR1 SGHRS, CDR2 YFSETQ. CDR3 DNA: TGCGCCAGCAGCTTGGCCGGGACAGGGCAATTGGGCGAGCAGTACTTC. This gives the protein CASSLAGTGQLGEQYF.

V is TRBV2 and J is TRBJ1-1; no clear D. The CDR3 has 15 residues. Trimming cost V 1 base and J 0 bases, with 9 bases left between them. Per germline, CDR1 SNHLY and CDR2 FYNNEI. CDR3 region: CASSEGQIMNTEAFF. DNA of the CDR3: TGTGCCAGCAGTGAAGGGCAGATCATGAACACTGAAGCTTTCTTT.

The chain uses TRBV2 and TRBJ2-2, with 7 positions matching TRBD2. Germline V CDR1 and CDR2: SNHLY, FYNNEI. J lost 3 bases, V lost 0 bases, and 10 bases had no gene match. This CDR3 is built from 18 residues. The CDR3 DNA follows: TGTGCCAGCAGTGAAGCGGAAATCGGGGGGAGCTACACCGGGGAGCTGTTTTTT. It specifies CASSEAEIGGSYTGELFF.

The V call is TRBV7-2, the J call TRBJ2-5; D might be TRBD2 (7 bases). The CDR3 length is 18 residues. The germline V gene encodes CDR1 SGHTA and CDR2 FQGNSA. Trimming removed 2 bases from V and 4 bases from J, with 23 bases in between. The CDR3 DNA sequence: TGTGCCAGCAGCTTAAAGGGAGGGAGCGGAGGGGGTGGAGAGACCCAGTACTTC. Protein: CASSLKGGSGGGGETQYF.

This clone appeared once. This rearrangement joins TRBV5-1 to TRBJ1-4, with 8 bases aligning to TRBD1. The CDR3 spans 15 residues. Germline assignment: CDR1 SGHRS and CDR2 YFSETQ. The trim removed 0 bases at V and 11 bases at J, leaving 9 bases unmatched. The CDR3 spells CASSLDATGVRKLFF. The CDR3 DNA reads TGCGCCAGCAGCTTGGACGCGACAGGGGTGCGGAAACTGTTTTTT.

The V call is TRBV27, the J call TRBJ2-7, with D possibly TRBD2 on 6 matching bases. V lost 7 bases and J 4 bases, leaving 17 bases between the germline ends. The CDR3 has 14 amino acids. Germline assignment: CDR1 MNHEY and CDR2 SMNVEV (reference sequence). CDR3 coding DNA: TGTGCCAGCACCCCTGTAAGGGGAGGTTACGAGCAGTACTTC. It is translated as CASTPVRGGYEQYF.

The chain recombines TRBV25-1 with TRBJ1-1; D may be TRBD1 (5 bases). V was shortened by 2 bases and J by 0 bases, with 13 bases between the two germline ends. The germline V gene encodes CDR1 MGHDK and CDR2 SYGVNS. The CDR3 is 16 amino acids. Here the CDR3 reads CASSEGDSGLNTEAFF. The CDR3 nucleotides are TGTGCCAGCAGTGAAGGCGACAGCGGGCTGAACACTGAAGCTTTCTTT.

The rearrangement links TRBV19 to TRBJ2-3; D gene uncertain. Per germline, CDR1 LNHDA and CDR2 SQIVND (reference sequence). The ends were cut back, 0 bases at V and 1 base at J, with 5 bases in the middle. The CDR3 sequence is 14 residues long. The CDR3 DNA reads as TGTGCCAGTAGTATAGAGTCAGGCACAGATACGCAGTATTTT. Translation: CASSIESGTDTQYF.

This chain uses TRBV12-5 with TRBJ2-3, with 13 bases identical to TRBD2. The J segment lost 4 bases and the V segment lost 6 bases, leaving 4 bases of the junction unmatched. Germline values: CDR1 LGHNT, CDR2 FRNRAP. This CDR3 comprises 15 residues. The chain's CDR3 is CASGLAGGMSDTQYF. For the CDR3, the DNA is TGTGCTAGTGGACTAGCGGGAGGGATGTCAGATACGCAGTATTTT.

On this clone itself: Other nucleotide sequences in the sample specify the same CDR3. The gene calls are TRBV14 and TRBJ2-7, with 9 nucleotides matching TRBD1. Looked up from germline, CDR1 is SGHDN and CDR2 is FVKESK. This CDR3 has 14 residues. V lost 1 base and J lost 4; bases outside the gene matches: 2. Here the CDR3 DNA reads TGTGCCAGCAGCCAAGTGGGGACAGGGTACGAGCAGTACTTC. Translation gives CASSQVGTGYEQYF.

This clone was picked up one time. The gene calls are TRBV6-1 and TRBJ2-7, with TRBD2 matching 7 bases. The V and J ends lost 2 bases and 2 bases, in that order; junction bases with no gene match: 9. The CDR3 has 16 amino acids. Germline V lookup: CDR1 MNHNS, CDR2 SASEGT. The CDR3 protein is CASSESRGRGTYEQYV. CDR3 coding DNA: TGTGCCAGCAGTGAATCTCGGGGGAGGGGAACCTACGAGCAGTACGTC.

In its sample, this clone was seen a few times. The chain's CDR3 is CASSTDRGLGEQYF. The CDR3 region has the DNA TGTGCCAGCAGTACCGACAGGGGGTTGGGCGAGCAGTACTTC. The chain couples TRBV27 to TRBJ2-7; TRBD1 aligns across 9 bases. The germline V gene has CDR1 MNHEY and CDR2 SMNVEV (reference sequence). The V gene end was trimmed by 5 bases and the J gene end by 6 bases; junction bases not matched to a gene: 8. The CDR3 totals 14 residues.

The genes are TRBV7-6 and TRBJ1-3; weak D call: TRBD1 (6 bases). Germline V gene sequence: CDR1 SGHVS, CDR2 FNYEAQ. The CDR3 is made up of 18 amino acids. V gave up 4 bases and J gave up 0 bases, with 19 bases separating them. The CDR3 reads CASSSRSRSGVSGNTIYF. CDR3 coding DNA: TGTGCCAGCAGCTCCAGAAGTCGGTCAGGGGTCTCTGGAAACACCATATATTTT.

This clone has only one observation. The rearrangement joins TRBV4-1 to TRBJ1-2; 9 bases are shared with TRBD1. The CDR3 has 14 residues. Trimming at V came to 1 base and at J to 3 bases, leaving 0 bases not matched to a gene. In germline, CDR1 is MGHRA, CDR2 YSYEKL. CDR3 sequence: CASSQGTGDYGYTF. The CDR3 DNA sequence: TGCGCCAGCAGCCAAGGGACAGGGGACTATGGCTACACCTTC.

The chain recombines TRBV11-3 with TRBJ2-5, with 9 bases lining up with TRBD2. The CDR3 is 14 amino acids. Looked up from germline, CDR1 is SGHNT and CDR2 is YENEEA. V was pared by 0 bases and J by 5 bases, with 1 base of the junction left unmatched. CDR3 in amino acids: CASSLDAGGETQYF. The CDR3 DNA is TGTGCCAGCAGCTTAGATGCGGGAGGGGAGACCCAGTACTTC.

The chain employs TRBV4-1 and TRBJ2-5, with a weak D call TRBD2 (5 bases). Trimming shortened V by 0 bases and J by 3 bases, and 8 bases separated the two germline ends. Germline loops: CDR1 MGHRA, CDR2 YSYEKL. The CDR3 loop spans 14 amino acids. CDR3: CASSQDELEETQYF. In DNA form, the CDR3 reads TGCGCCAGCAGCCAAGATGAACTAGAAGAGACCCAGTACTTC.

The chain carries TRBV7-3 and TRBJ2-1; 10 bases agree with TRBD2. The CDR3 is 15 amino acids. Germline trimming cut 5 bases from V and 3 bases from J; bases unmatched to any gene: 4. CDR1 is SGHTA, CDR2 FQGTGA, per germline. CDR3 residues: CASSQLAGDYNEQFF. The CDR3 DNA sequence: TGTGCCAGCAGCCAGCTAGCGGGGGACTACAATGAGCAGTTCTTC.

The chain recombines TRBV24-1 with TRBJ1-2; 7 nucleotides line up with TRBD1. V was clipped by 2 bases and J by 4 bases; unmatched bases: 9. This CDR3 is 16 amino acids long. Looked up from germline, CDR1 is KGHDR and CDR2 is SFDVKD. The CDR3 spells CATSDSQTGDPYGYTF. The CDR3 region has the DNA TGTGCCACCAGTGATTCGCAAACAGGGGATCCCTATGGCTACACCTTC.

The genes are TRBV30 and TRBJ2-2; a weak D match, TRBD2 (6 bases). CDR3 length equals 15 residues. The ends were cut back, 0 bases at V and 3 bases at J, with 11 bases in the middle. Germline values: CDR1 GTSNPN, CDR2 SVGIG (reference sequence). CDR3 DNA: TGTGCCTGGAGTGTACTAGGGGAGGACACCGGGGAGCTGTTTTTT. Its translation is CAWSVLGEDTGELFF.

This clone came up once. The rearrangement links TRBV25-1 to TRBJ2-3, with 8 bases fitting TRBD2. Germline V lookup: CDR1 MGHDK, CDR2 SYGVNS. CDR3 length: 14 amino acids. Trimming cost V 5 bases and J 6 bases; bases outside gene matches: 7. In DNA, the CDR3 is TGTGCCAGCAGTCGAGCGGGAGTGGCTGATACGCAGTATTTT. It encodes CASSRAGVADTQYF.

The V gene is TRBV29-1, the J gene TRBJ2-5, with D possibly matching TRBD1 (6 bases). Trimming shortened V by 0 bases and J by 4 bases, and 12 bases separated the two germline ends. CDR1 is SQVTM and CDR2 is ANQGSEA in the germline V gene. CDR3 length: 14 residues. In nucleotides, the CDR3 is TGCAGCGTTGAAGATCACAGGGCCACAGAGACCCAGTACTTC. Its translation is CSVEDHRATETQYF.

V usage is TRBV2 and J usage is TRBJ2-5; TRBD1 matches 8 bases. V trimming: 7 bases; J trimming: 2 bases; junction bases outside the gene matches: 6. This CDR3 is built from 14 residues. Germline V gene sequence: CDR1 SNHLY, CDR2 FYNNEI. In nucleotides, the CDR3 is TGTGCCAGCATTACAGGGGGATTTCAAGAGACCCAGTACTTC. Its translation is CASITGGFQETQYF.

This clone appeared a few times. The chain is built from TRBV27 and TRBJ1-5; D remains ambiguous. Germline V gene lookup returns CDR1 MNHEY and CDR2 SMNVEV (reference sequence). The length of the CDR3 is 13 residues. Trimming took 2 bases from V and 0 from J, leaving 2 bases between them. The CDR3 sequence is CASSLHSNQPQHF. The CDR3 nucleotides read TGTGCCAGCAGTTTACATAGCAATCAGCCCCAGCATTTT.

This chain's CDR3 is CASSSGNGGRLAGNTIYF. CDR3 DNA sequence: TGTGCCAGCAGTTCGGGGAACGGAGGAAGGCTCGCGGGAAACACCATATATTTT. The J gene is TRBJ1-3, the V gene TRBV2; no firm D call. Germline assignment: CDR1 SNHLY and CDR2 FYNNEI. V lost 5 bases, J lost 4 bases, and 24 bases lay in between. CDR3 size: 18 residues.